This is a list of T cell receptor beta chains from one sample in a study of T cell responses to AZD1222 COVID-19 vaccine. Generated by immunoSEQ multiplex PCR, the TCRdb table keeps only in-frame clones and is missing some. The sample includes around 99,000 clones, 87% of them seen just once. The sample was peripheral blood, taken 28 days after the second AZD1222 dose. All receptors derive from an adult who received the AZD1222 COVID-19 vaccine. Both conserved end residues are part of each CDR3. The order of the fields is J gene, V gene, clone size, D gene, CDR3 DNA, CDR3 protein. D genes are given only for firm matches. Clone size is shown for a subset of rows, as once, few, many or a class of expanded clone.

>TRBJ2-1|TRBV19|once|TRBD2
TGTGCCAGTAGTTCTGGGACTAGCGGGGTTAATGAGCAGTTCTTC
CASSSGTSGVNEQFF
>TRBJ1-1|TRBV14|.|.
TGTGCCAGCAGCCTCACGAGGAACACTGAAGCTTTCTTT
CASSLTRNTEAFF
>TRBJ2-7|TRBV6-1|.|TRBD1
TGTGCCAGCAGTGTCAGACCGATTCCGGGACAGCAAAACTACGAGCAGTACTTC
CASSVRPIPGQQNYEQYF
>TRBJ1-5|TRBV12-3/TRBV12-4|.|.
TGTGCCAGCAGTTTGCGGGGAACCCAGCCCCAGCATTTT
CASSLRGTQPQHF
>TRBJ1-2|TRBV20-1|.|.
TGCAGTGCCAAGGACCTATATGGCTACACCTTC
CSAKDLYGYTF
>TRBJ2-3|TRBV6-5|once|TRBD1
TGTGCCAGCACCTATTCGGGACAGAACACAGATACGCAGTATTTT
CASTYSGQNTDTQYF
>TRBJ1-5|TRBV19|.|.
TGTGCCAGTAGTATTAGGTGGGGCAGTAATCAGCCCCAGCATTTT
CASSIRWGSNQPQHF
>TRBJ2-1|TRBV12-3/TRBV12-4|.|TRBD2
TGTGCCAGCAGTTTTGGGGGGGTCAATGAGCAGTTCTTC
CASSFGGVNEQFF
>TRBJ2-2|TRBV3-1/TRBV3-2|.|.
TGTGCCAGCAGCCACTATAGGGAAAACACCGGGGAGCTGTTTTTT
CASSHYRENTGELFF
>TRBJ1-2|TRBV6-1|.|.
TGTGCCAGCAGCCCCCAGGCCGGAGGCTACACCTTC
CASSPQAGGYTF
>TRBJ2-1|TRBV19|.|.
TGTGCCAGTAGTCCGGGACCATACAATGAGCAGTTCTTC
CASSPGPYNEQFF
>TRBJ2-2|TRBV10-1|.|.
TGCGCCAGCAGTGTGGGGCAGAACACCGGGGAGCTGTTTTTT
CASSVGQNTGELFF
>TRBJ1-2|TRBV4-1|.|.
TGCGCCAGCAGCCAAGGGCTACAGCTAGGCTATGGCTACACCTTC
CASSQGLQLGYGYTF
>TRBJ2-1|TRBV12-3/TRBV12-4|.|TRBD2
TGTGCCAGCATCCCGGGGGGGGCCTATGAGCAGTTCTTC
CASIPGGAYEQFF
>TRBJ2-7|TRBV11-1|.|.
TGTGCCAGCAGTCTCCAGCGATTTAACTCCTACGAGCAGTACTTC
CASSLQRFNSYEQYF
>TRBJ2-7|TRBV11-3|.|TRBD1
TGTGCCAGCAGCCCAGGGACAGGGAGGGCCTACGAGCAGTACTTC
CASSPGTGRAYEQYF
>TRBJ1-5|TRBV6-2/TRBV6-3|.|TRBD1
TGTGCCAGCAGTGTCGGGACAGGGAAAGTGTATCAGCCCCAGCATTTT
CASSVGTGKVYQPQHF
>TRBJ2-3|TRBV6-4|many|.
TGTGCCAGCAGTGACGGCGGGGGCACAGATACGCAGTATTTT
CASSDGGGTDTQYF
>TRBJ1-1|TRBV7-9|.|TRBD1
TGTGCCAGCAGCTCGACAGGGGGCTTGAGTGAAGCTTTCTTT
CASSSTGGLSEAFF
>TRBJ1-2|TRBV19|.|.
TGTGCCAGTAGTATTAAACGGCGGAACTATGGCTACACCTTC
CASSIKRRNYGYTF
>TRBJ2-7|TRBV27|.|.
TGTGCCAGCAGTCCTGGACATGGGTTTGAGCAGTACTTC
CASSPGHGFEQYF
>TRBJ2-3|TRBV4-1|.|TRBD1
TGCGCCAGCAGCCAAGTGGGACAGGGGGCAGATACGCAGTATTTT
CASSQVGQGADTQYF
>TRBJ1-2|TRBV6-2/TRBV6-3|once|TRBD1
TGTGCCAGCAGTTACTCCGGGACAGGGAAAGGCTACACCTTC
CASSYSGTGKGYTF
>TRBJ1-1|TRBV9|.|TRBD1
TGTGCCAGCAGCCAGGGACAGGGGGTGAACACTGAAGCTTTCTTT
CASSQGQGVNTEAFF
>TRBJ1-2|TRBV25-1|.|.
TGTGCCAGCAGCCGGGGCTATGGCTACACCTTC
CASSRGYGYTF
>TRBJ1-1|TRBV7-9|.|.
TGTGCCAGCAGCTTCACAGACAGCACTGAAGCTTTCTTT
CASSFTDSTEAFF
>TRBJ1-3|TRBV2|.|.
TGTGCCAGCAGGACCTGGGGAGGGCGGGACACCATATATTTT
CASRTWGGRDTIYF
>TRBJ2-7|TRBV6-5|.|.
TGTGCCAGCAGTTACTCGACGCCCGACTACGAGCAGTACTTC
CASSYSTPDYEQYF
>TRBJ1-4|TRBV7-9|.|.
TGTGCCAGCAGCTTAATGGGGACTAATGAAAAACTGTTTTTT
CASSLMGTNEKLFF
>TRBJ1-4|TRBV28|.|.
TGTGCCAGCAGTCTGAATGAAAAACTGTTTTTT
CASSLNEKLFF
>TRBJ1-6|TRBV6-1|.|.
TGTGCCAGCAGTGAAAGTCAGGGAGACTATAATTCACCCCTCCACTTT
CASSESQGDYNSPLHF
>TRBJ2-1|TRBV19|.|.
TGTGCCAGTAGTACCAGAGCTGGGGGAAACAATGAGCAGTTCTTC
CASSTRAGGNNEQFF
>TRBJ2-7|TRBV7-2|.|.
TGTGCCAGCAGCTTCCGCACCTCGGGGGAGCAGTACTTC
CASSFRTSGEQYF
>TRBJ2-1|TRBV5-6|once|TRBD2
TGTGCCAGCAGCTTGCGGGAGGACTACAGGAATGAGCAGTTCTTC
CASSLREDYRNEQFF
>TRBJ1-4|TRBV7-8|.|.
TGTGCCAGCAGCTTAGGGGGGGGAAGCTTTAATGAAAAACTGTTTTTT
CASSLGGGSFNEKLFF
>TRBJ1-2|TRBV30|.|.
TGTGCCTGGAGTGTAAGCCCGGGATATGGCTACACCTTC
CAWSVSPGYGYTF
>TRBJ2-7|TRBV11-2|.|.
TGTGCCAGCAGCTTAGATCGGAGGCCGACCTACGAGCAGTACTTC
CASSLDRRPTYEQYF
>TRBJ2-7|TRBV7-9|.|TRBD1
TGTGCCAGCAGCCCACCTCAGGGGGACGAGCAGTACTTC
CASSPPQGDEQYF
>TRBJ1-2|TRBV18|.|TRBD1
TGTGCCAGCTCACTTCGGACAGGGTTCCATGGCTACACCTTC
CASSLRTGFHGYTF
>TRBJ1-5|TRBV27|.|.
TGTGCCAGCAGTTTGACCCGCAATCAGCCCCAGCATTTT
CASSLTRNQPQHF
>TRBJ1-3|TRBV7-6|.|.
TGTGCCAGCAGCTCGTTTCAGGATGCTGGAAACACCATATATTTT
CASSSFQDAGNTIYF
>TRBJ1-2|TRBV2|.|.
TGTGCCAGCAGTGAAGGGGCGACTTTAGGTGGCTACACCTTC
CASSEGATLGGYTF
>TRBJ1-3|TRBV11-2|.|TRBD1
TGTGCCAGCAGCCGGCTCAGGGGGAGATCGGGAAACACCATATATTTT
CASSRLRGRSGNTIYF
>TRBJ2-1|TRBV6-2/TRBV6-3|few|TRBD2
TGTGCCAGCAGCCCAGGGCTAACGCGGGGGAATGAGCAGTTCTTC
CASSPGLTRGNEQFF
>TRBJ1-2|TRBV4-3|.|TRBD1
TGCGCCAGCAGCGAGGGACAGGGAGACTATGGCTACACCTTC
CASSEGQGDYGYTF
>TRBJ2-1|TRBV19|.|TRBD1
TGTGCCAGTAACCGACAGGGGGCGCGTAATGAGCAGTTCTTC
CASNRQGARNEQFF
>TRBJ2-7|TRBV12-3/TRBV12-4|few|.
TGTGCCAGCAGTTTCCCGGAGAACTACGAGCAGTACTTC
CASSFPENYEQYF
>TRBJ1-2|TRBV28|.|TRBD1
TGTGCCAGCAGTTTATGGAGGGGGCTCAACTATGGCTACACCTTC
CASSLWRGLNYGYTF
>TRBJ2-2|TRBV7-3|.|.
TGTGCCAGCAGCTTAAATAATTGGGGAACCACCGGGGAGCTGTTTTTT
CASSLNNWGTTGELFF
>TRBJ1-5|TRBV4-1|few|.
TGCGCCAGCAGCCAACAATCGTTATATGCAGATGGGACTCAGCCCCAGCATTTT
CASSQQSLYADGTQPQHF
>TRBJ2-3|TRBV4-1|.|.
TGCGCCAGCAGCCAAGTGAGAGGGGATACGCAGTATTTT
CASSQVRGDTQYF
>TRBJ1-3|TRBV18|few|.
TGTGCCAGCTCACCACCCACAGCTCTCTCTGGAAACACCATATATTTT
CASSPPTALSGNTIYF
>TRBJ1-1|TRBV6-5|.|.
TGTGCCAGCAGCCGGGGGAACACTGAAGCTTTCTTT
CASSRGNTEAFF
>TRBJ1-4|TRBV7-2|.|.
TGTGCCAGCAGCTTAGTCGCAGGTGGTAATGAAAAACTGTTTTTT
CASSLVAGGNEKLFF
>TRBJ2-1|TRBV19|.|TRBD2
TGTGCCAGTAGTAGTAGCGGGGGATATTACAATGAGCAGTTCTTC
CASSSSGGYYNEQFF
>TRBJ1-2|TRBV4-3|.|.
TGCGCCAGCAGCCTAGGCCACTCGGACACCTATGGCTACACCTTC
CASSLGHSDTYGYTF
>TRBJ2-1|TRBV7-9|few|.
TGTGCCAGCAGCCAGAGGACACTTAGCTCCTACAATGAGCAGTTCTTC
CASSQRTLSSYNEQFF
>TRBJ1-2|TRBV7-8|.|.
TGTGCCAGCAGTACGAAGGGAGGTAACTATGGCTACACCTTC
CASSTKGGNYGYTF
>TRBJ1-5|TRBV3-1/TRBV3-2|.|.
TGTGCCAGCAGCACACGGGACGGGGGACTCAATCAGCCCCAGCATTTT
CASSTRDGGLNQPQHF